One and the same sample provided the 8 T cell receptor beta chains below, sequenced in a study of shared clonotypes between healthy human individuals. The repertoire was sequenced with immunoSEQ multiplex PCR; TCRdb's copy has only in-frame clones and lacks some. Among 1.4 million to 1.5 million clones listed, around 97% were seen once. The material sequenced was naive CD4+ T cells sorted from blood. Indicated subset: CD45RA+ positively selected. The receptors here all came from a young man in good health.

This sequence joins TRBV11-2 and TRBJ2-7, with 8 nucleotides matching TRBD2. Germline V CDR1 and CDR2: SGHAT, FQNNGV. The junction had 8 bases not matched to a gene; V was cut back by 7 bases and J by 3 bases. This CDR3 has 14 amino acids. In nucleotides, the CDR3 is TGTGCCAGCACCCCAGCGGGAGCAAACTACGAGCAGTACTTC. Its translation is CASTPAGANYEQYF.

V gene TRBV5-1 combines with J gene TRBJ2-1, with 8 bases matching TRBD1. V dropped 6 bases and J dropped 9; count of bases not matched to a gene: 14. This CDR3 spans 15 amino acids. Germline V CDR1 and CDR2: SGHRS, YFSETQ. The chain's CDR3 is CASTPDRGFNGEQFF. The CDR3 bases are TGCGCCAGCACCCCTGACAGGGGCTTTAACGGTGAGCAGTTCTTC.

CDR3 DNA: TGTGCCAGCAGCAAAGGAATGCAGATTTGGGGTCCCACAGATACGCAGTATTTT. Its protein is CASSKGMQIWGPTDTQYF. The chain links TRBV9 to TRBJ2-3, with D unresolved. CDR1 is SGDLS, CDR2 YYNGEE, per germline. CDR3 length: 18 amino acids. V lost 4 bases to trimming and J lost 2 bases, with 23 bases between them.

The genes are TRBV9 and TRBJ2-1; D is possibly TRBD1 or TRBD2 (5 bases each). There are 15 residues in the CDR3. The V end was cut by 0 bases, the J end by 8 bases, with 15 bases between. Per the germline V gene, CDR1 is SGDLS and CDR2 is YYNGEE. CDR3 residues: CASSVGGSRGYEQFF. CDR3 DNA: TGTGCCAGCAGCGTAGGGGGGTCCCGAGGATATGAGCAGTTCTTC.

For this clone: At one end the junction does not follow the germline gene, possibly because of a read error. The chain uses TRBV7-7 and TRBJ2-5; perhaps TRBD1 as D (6 bases). Germline values: CDR1 SSHAT, CDR2 FNYEAQ (reference sequence). The CDR3 covers 13 residues. Written as DNA, the CDR3 is TGTGCTAGCAGCTCGGACAGACAAGAGACCCAGTACTTC. Translated: CASSSDRQETQYF.

The gene calls are TRBV9 and TRBJ1-1, with D perhaps TRBD1 (6 bases). CDR1 is SGDLS, CDR2 YYNGEE, per germline. The CDR3 loop spans 16 amino acids. Trimming removed 0 bases at V and 5 bases at J, with 17 bases between. The CDR3 is CASSVGSVGAGTEAFF. The CDR3 DNA follows: TGTGCCAGCAGCGTAGGGAGTGTGGGGGCCGGGACTGAAGCTTTCTTT.

For the CDR3, the DNA is TGTGCCAGCATCCCAGGACTAGCGGTTTCCTACGAGCAGTACTTC. Translated: CASIPGLAVSYEQYF. The V and J genes are TRBV2 and TRBJ2-7; 10 nucleotides match TRBD2. The germline gives CDR1 SNHLY, CDR2 FYNNEI. V gave up 7 bases and J gave up 1 base; unmatched junction bases: 7. The length of the CDR3 is 15 residues.

The rearrangement uses TRBV14 and TRBJ2-7; D may be TRBD2 (5 bases). Germline-derived CDR1 and CDR2 are SGHDN and FVKESK. Trimming removed 5 bases at V and 5 bases at J, with 16 bases between. This CDR3 is built from 14 residues. CDR3 protein: CASSGVALGDEQYF. CDR3 in DNA: TGTGCCAGCAGCGGCGTAGCCCTCGGGGACGAGCAGTACTTC.